The 9 T cell receptor beta chains presented below share a single source sample, sequenced in a study of T cells in Graves' hyperthyroidism and ophthalmopathy. Amplified regions were TCR beta CDR3 sequences from RNA transcripts. In the first-round RT-PCR of the TCR CDR3, the HTBI primer set was used. MiXCR was run by TCRdb on the multiplex PCR reads, yielding one entry per CDR3 protein. In the table there are some 650,000 distinct CDR3 sequences, around 15% of which are singletons. Material: blood. Receptor source: a woman between 40 and 50 years old with Graves' ophthalmopathy.

This clonotype has a count of ten or more. The rearrangement uses TRBV12-3 or TRBV12-4 and TRBJ2-3; D is unclear. CDR3 length equals 16 residues. The V end was cut by 3 bases, the J end by 2 bases, with 15 bases between. For the CDR3, the DNA is TGTGCCAGCAGTTTGCCGGCGACCGGGTTCACAGATACGCAGTATTTT. Translation gives CASSLPATGFTDTQYF.

The chain employs TRBV6-6 and TRBJ1-1; TRBD1 aligns across 7 bases. After removal of 2 bases from V and 3 bases from J, the junction contained 6 bases not matched to a gene. Germline loops: CDR1 MNHNY, CDR2 SVGAGI (reference sequence). CDR3 length: 15 amino acids. The CDR3 sequence: CASSYARGHDTEAFF. CDR3 sequence (DNA): TGTGCCAGCAGTTACGCTAGGGGGCATGACACTGAAGCTTTCTTT.

This clonotype was counted many times. The chain carries TRBV30 and TRBJ1-1; D is perhaps TRBD1 (5 bases). The CDR3 is made up of 12 amino acids. Germline V gene lookup returns CDR1 GTSNPN and CDR2 SVGIG (reference sequence). V lost 4 bases and J 4 bases, leaving 10 bases between the germline ends. Written as DNA, the CDR3 is TGTGCCTGGACAACAGGCCCCACTGAAGCTTTCTTT. It codes for CAWTTGPTEAFF.

The chain recombines TRBV10-3 with TRBJ2-7; D remains ambiguous. The ends were cut back, 1 base at V and 5 bases at J, with 21 bases in the middle. Germline-derived CDR1 and CDR2 are ENHRY and SYGVKD. CDR3 length: 17 amino acids. The CDR3 DNA sequence: TGTGCCATCAGTGAGTTCGGCCCCGGGCCATTAAAGGACGAGCAGTACTTC. It encodes CAISEFGPGPLKDEQYF.

This clonotype was observed at least ten times. The gene calls are TRBV11-2 and TRBJ2-3; TRBD1 matches at 10 bases. CDR3 length: 14 amino acids. V lost 5 bases, J lost 13 bases, and 12 bases stayed unmatched. The germline gives CDR1 SGHAT, CDR2 FQNNGV. Here the CDR3 reads CASSLLRDRGMEYF. The CDR3 coding sequence is TGTGCCAGCAGCCTACTCCGGGACAGGGGCATGGAGTATTTT. The full variable domain, its missing parts supplied by reference TRBV11-2 and TRBJ2-3, is EAGVAQSPRYKIIEKRQSVAFWCNPISGHATLYWYQQILGQGPKLLIQFQNNGVVDDSQLPKDRFSAERLKGVDSTLKIQPAKLEDSAVYLCASSLLRDRGMEYFGPGTRLTVL.

This clonotype was detected ten times or more. The gene calls are TRBV18 and TRBJ2-4; TRBD2 might be the D (6 bases). This CDR3 comprises 15 residues. V was pared by 3 bases and J by 5 bases, with 14 bases between. Germline lookup yields CDR1 KGHSH and CDR2 LQKENI. CDR3 sequence (DNA): TGTGCCAGCTCACCCGGGGGTACCTGGGAAAACATTCAGTACTTC. It is translated as CASSPGGTWENIQYF. Combining the CDR3 with reference TRBV18 and TRBJ2-4 gives the whole variable domain NAGVMQNPRHLVRRRGQEARLRCSPMKGHSHVYWYRQLPEEGLKFMVYLQKENIIDESGMPKERFSAEFPKEGPSILRIQQVVRGDSAAYFCASSPGGTWENIQYFGAGTRLSVL.

This clonotype was counted only a few times. The chain couples TRBV6-2 or TRBV6-3 to TRBJ2-2; 9 bases are shared with TRBD2. J was trimmed by 6 bases and V by 6 bases; bases with no gene match: 8. Germline loops: CDR1 MNHEY, CDR2 SVGEGT. The CDR3 sequence is 15 residues long. The CDR3 DNA follows: TGTGCCAGCAGAGAGCGGGAGCGGGGGGCCGGGGAGCTGTTTTTT. It codes for CASRERERGAGELFF.

This clonotype occurred once. The chain has TRBV20-1 and TRBJ1-5; tentatively, D is TRBD1 (6 bases). CDR1 DFQATT and CDR2 SNEGSKA come from the germline V gene (reference sequence). V was shortened by 3 bases and J by 3 bases, with 15 bases between the two germline ends. The CDR3 has 15 amino acids. CDR3 sequence: CSARGARGNNQPQHF. In DNA, the CDR3 is TGCAGTGCTAGGGGGGCCAGGGGAAACAATCAGCCCCAGCATTTT.

This clonotype was counted at least ten times. V is TRBV20-1 and J is TRBJ2-7, with 9 positions matching TRBD1. V lost 6 bases to trimming and J lost 7 bases; unmatched junction nucleotides: 13. CDR1 is DFQATT and CDR2 is SNEGSKA in the germline V gene (reference sequence). CDR3 length: 14 residues. The CDR3 protein is CSAASGTGLGEQYF. The DNA for the CDR3 is TGCAGTGCAGCCTCCGGGACAGGGTTAGGTGAGCAGTACTTC.